This passage covers 23 T cell receptor beta chains from one sample sequenced in a study of blood T cell repertoires in COVID-19. Measured with immunoSEQ multiplex PCR; TCRdb has only the in-frame clones, and not every one. The sample has a few hundred thousand clones; about 85% are singletons. Sequencing input: peripheral blood. The receptors originated from a human donor with COVID-19, enrolled during active disease. The donor label of this sample is uncertain.

As concerns this clone: Other DNA sequences from this sample encode an identical CDR3 as well. J is TRBJ2-7 and V is TRBV5-1, with 10 positions matching TRBD2. The J segment lost 7 bases and the V segment lost 1 base, leaving 8 bases of the junction unmatched. The CDR3 totals 15 residues. CDR1 is SGHRS and CDR2 is YFSETQ in the germline V gene. Here the CDR3 reads CASSLSLAGAGEQYF. In DNA, the CDR3 is TGCGCCAGCAGCTTGAGTCTAGCGGGAGCAGGGGAGCAGTACTTC.

The V gene is TRBV3-1 (or the pseudogene TRBV3-2), the J gene TRBJ1-5; 7 bases fit TRBD1. This CDR3 has 14 residues. Germline V lookup: CDR1 LGHDT, CDR2 YNNKEL (reference sequence). With V trimmed by 4 bases and J by 8 bases, 8 bases remained unmatched. Here the CDR3 DNA reads TGTGCCAGCAGCCCTCGGACAGGAGTAGAGCCCCAGCATTTT. Its translation is CASSPRTGVEPQHF.

This sequence joins TRBV7-3 and TRBJ1-1, with 7 bases fitting TRBD1. The CDR3 spans 12 residues. In germline, CDR1 is SGHTA, CDR2 FQGTGA. The J segment lost 8 bases and the V segment lost 5 bases, leaving 5 bases of the junction unmatched. The CDR3 reads CASSGAQGEAFF. The CDR3 coding sequence is TGTGCCAGCAGCGGAGCACAGGGGGAAGCTTTCTTT.

This chain links TRBV4-2 with TRBJ2-1; TRBD2 might be the D (6 bases). Per the germline V gene, CDR1 is LGHNA and CDR2 is YNFKEQ. The CDR3 consists of 14 residues. V was cut by 4 bases and J by 14 bases, with 21 bases left in between. The CDR3 loop is CASSLSSVEGPEFF. The CDR3, as DNA: TGTGCCAGCAGCCTATCTAGCGTTGAGGGCCCAGAGTTCTTC.

The chain is built from TRBV5-1 and TRBJ1-1; D remains unclear. Germline values: CDR1 SGHRS, CDR2 YFSETQ. V lost 4 bases and J 1 base, leaving 14 bases between the germline ends. The CDR3 totals 15 residues. CDR3 amino acids: CASSPGVGRNTEAFF. CDR3 bases: TGCGCCAGCAGCCCCGGGGTAGGGCGGAACACTGAAGCTTTCTTT.

This sequence joins TRBV5-1 and TRBJ1-5; 7 positions agree with TRBD1. J gave up 4 bases and V 0 bases, and 4 bases lay outside the gene matches. This CDR3 region has 15 residues. Per the germline V gene, CDR1 is SGHRS and CDR2 is YFSETQ. This CDR3 is CASSLGQGHNQPQHF. In nucleotides, the CDR3 is TGCGCCAGCAGCTTGGGACAGGGACATAATCAGCCCCAGCATTTT.

This clone came up many times. The chain carries TRBV11-3 and TRBJ2-2; D is ambiguous. Germline V CDR1 and CDR2: SGHNT, YENEEA. CDR3 length: 15 residues. Trimming left V 5 bases short and J 1 base short, with 11 bases between. The CDR3 DNA sequence: TGTGCCAGCAGCAAACGGTCGGGGAACACCGGGGAGCTGTTTTTT. Translation: CASSKRSGNTGELFF.

The chain couples TRBV19 to TRBJ1-1, with unresolved D. Germline CDR1 and CDR2: LNHDA and SQIVND (reference sequence). The CDR3 runs 11 residues. V lost 6 bases and J 7 bases, leaving 9 bases between the germline ends. The DNA of the CDR3 is TGTGCCAGTAGCCCTGGGAGTGAAGCTTTCTTT. Its protein is CASSPGSEAFF. The full variable domain, with the rest looked up from reference TRBV19 and TRBJ1-1, is DGGITQSPKYLFRKEGQNVTLSCEQNLNHDAMYWYRQDPGQGLRLIYYSQIVNDFQKGDIAEGYSVSREKKESFPLTVTSAQKNPTAFYLCASSPGSEAFFGQGTRLTVV.

The chain has TRBV19 and TRBJ2-1; D is perhaps TRBD2 (6 bases). The CDR3 is 16 amino acids. The ends were cut back, 5 bases at V and 0 bases at J, with 14 bases in the middle. Germline V gene data show CDR1 as LNHDA and CDR2 as SQIVND (reference sequence). The CDR3 here is CASSLPGLFSYNEQFF. In DNA, the CDR3 is TGTGCCAGTAGTCTCCCGGGACTCTTCTCCTACAATGAGCAGTTCTTC.

The chain recombines TRBV6-2 or TRBV6-3 with TRBJ2-1; 12 bases map to TRBD2. Germline CDR1 reads MNHEY; CDR2 reads SVGEGT. Trimming removed 0 bases from V and 8 bases from J; junction bases left unmatched: 8. This CDR3 region has 17 residues. This CDR3 reads CASSYSLSLAGGDEQFF. In nucleotides, the CDR3 is TGTGCCAGCAGTTACTCCCTCTCCCTAGCGGGAGGGGATGAGCAGTTCTTC.

The chain carries TRBV5-6 and TRBJ2-7; D perhaps matches TRBD2 (7 bases). The CDR3 runs 16 residues. The V gene's germline CDR1 is SGHDT and CDR2 YYEEEE. V was clipped by 0 bases and J by 7 bases, with 20 bases between them. The CDR3 bases are TGTGCCAGCAGCTTGGTTCGGAAGGGGGGGCCTAGGGAGCAGTACTTC. Protein product: CASSLVRKGGPREQYF.

The V and J genes are TRBV5-1 and TRBJ1-5; 8 bases match TRBD1. V lost 3 bases, J lost 4 bases, and 15 bases stayed unmatched. This CDR3 is built from 18 residues. Germline CDR1 is SGHRS and CDR2 is YFSETQ. The CDR3 loop is CASSSQPTGVGSNQPQHF. The CDR3 DNA follows: TGCGCCAGCAGCTCCCAGCCGACAGGGGTAGGTAGTAATCAGCCCCAGCATTTT.

This chain connects TRBV5-4 to TRBJ2-5; 8 nucleotides align to TRBD1. V shed 4 bases and J 4 bases; nucleotides not matched to a gene: 15. From germline, CDR1 is SGHNT and CDR2 YYREEE (reference sequence). This CDR3 comprises 17 residues. CDR3 residues: CASSTRTGLGSSETQYF. As DNA, the CDR3 is TGTGCCAGCAGCACAAGGACAGGGCTGGGCTCATCAGAGACCCAGTACTTC.

The gene calls are TRBV7-3 and TRBJ1-2; TRBD1 is a possible D gene (5 bases). In germline, CDR1 is SGHTA, CDR2 FQGTGA. The CDR3 has 12 amino acids. V lost 4 bases and J 7 bases, leaving 10 bases between the germline ends. The CDR3 protein is CASSYPGGGYTF. The CDR3, as DNA: TGTGCCAGCAGCTACCCCGGGGGTGGCTACACCTTC. The full variable domain, with the rest looked up from reference TRBV7-3 and TRBJ1-2, is GAGVSQTPSNKVTEKGKYVELRCDPISGHTALYWYRQSLGQGPEFLIYFQGTGAADDSGLPNDRFFAVRPEGSVSTLKIQRTERGDSAVYLCASSYPGGGYTFGSGTRLTVV.

CDR3 bases: TGTGCCAGCAGTGAAAGAGGAACAGGGGGTGAAAAACTGTTTTTT. Protein product: CASSERGTGGEKLFF. The chain couples TRBV2 to TRBJ1-4; 8 nucleotides line up with TRBD1. The V gene's germline CDR1 is SNHLY and CDR2 FYNNEI. This CDR3 has 15 residues. V gave up 2 bases and J gave up 7 bases; unmatched junction bases: 6.

The V and J genes are TRBV6-5 and TRBJ2-6; D gene uncertain. Trimming removed 6 bases at V and 0 bases at J, with 9 bases between. The CDR3 spans 15 residues. Germline lookup yields CDR1 MNHEY and CDR2 SVGAGI. The CDR3 DNA follows: TGTGCCAGCAGCCCAGTTAACTCTGGGGCCAACGTCCTGACTTTC. Translating it yields CASSPVNSGANVLTF.

V gene TRBV7-3 combines with J gene TRBJ1-6; maybe TRBD1 (5 bases). V lost 2 bases and J lost 6, with 5 bases in between. Germline V gene data show CDR1 as SGHTA and CDR2 as FQGTGA. This CDR3 region has 13 residues. The CDR3 coding sequence is TGTGCCAGCAGCTTAGACAGTAATTCACCCCTCCACTTT. Amino acids: CASSLDSNSPLHF.

The chain uses TRBV19 and TRBJ2-1; 11 bases fit TRBD2. The CDR3 is 15 amino acids. Germline V CDR1 and CDR2: LNHDA, SQIVND (reference sequence). V lost 5 bases, J lost 5 bases, and 5 bases stayed unmatched. CDR3 sequence reads: CASSPLAGVDNEQFF. Here the CDR3 DNA reads TGTGCCAGTAGTCCACTAGCGGGAGTGGACAATGAGCAGTTCTTC.

The V gene is TRBV19, the J gene TRBJ1-5; 8 bases fit TRBD1. V lost 4 bases and J lost 0; bases outside the gene matches: 2. The germline gives CDR1 LNHDA, CDR2 SQIVND (reference sequence). CDR3 size: 15 residues. This CDR3 reads CASSTTGDSNQPQHF. The CDR3 nucleotides are TGTGCCAGTAGTACGACAGGGGATAGCAATCAGCCCCAGCATTTT.

V gene TRBV19 combines with J gene TRBJ2-3; 8 bases are a match to TRBD2. V was pared by 6 bases and J by 0 bases, with 5 bases of the junction left unmatched. The germline V gene has CDR1 LNHDA and CDR2 SQIVND (reference sequence). The CDR3 runs 15 residues. The CDR3: CASRLAGTSTDTQYF. The CDR3 DNA is TGTGCCAGTAGATTAGCGGGGACTAGCACAGATACGCAGTATTTT.

There are many counts of this clone. The chain uses TRBV10-3 and TRBJ2-7, with 8 bases that match TRBD1. The CDR3 is 15 amino acids. Germline V gives CDR1 ENHRY, CDR2 SYGVKD. V gave up 6 bases and J gave up 5 bases; unmatched junction bases: 12. CDR3: CAISEGTGNTNEQYF. CDR3 coding DNA: TGTGCCATCAGCGAGGGGACAGGTAATACTAACGAGCAGTACTTC.

The chain carries TRBV10-2 and TRBJ2-1; 9 bases are a match to TRBD2. The V gene's germline CDR1 is WSHSY and CDR2 SAAADI. V lost 0 bases to trimming and J lost 6 bases; unmatched junction nucleotides: 3. There are 15 residues in the CDR3. The CDR3 region is CASSESSGRVNEQFF. The CDR3 DNA is TGCGCCAGCAGTGAGTCTAGCGGGAGAGTCAATGAGCAGTTCTTC.

This chain connects TRBV19 to TRBJ1-3, with 9 bases identical to TRBD1. The CDR3 loop spans 15 amino acids. With 5 bases clipped from V and 2 bases from J, the junction kept 4 bases outside the gene matches. From germline, CDR1 is LNHDA and CDR2 SQIVND (reference sequence). CDR3 DNA: TGTGCCAGTAGTTGGACAGGGGTGACTGGAAACACCATATATTTT. Its protein product is CASSWTGVTGNTIYF.